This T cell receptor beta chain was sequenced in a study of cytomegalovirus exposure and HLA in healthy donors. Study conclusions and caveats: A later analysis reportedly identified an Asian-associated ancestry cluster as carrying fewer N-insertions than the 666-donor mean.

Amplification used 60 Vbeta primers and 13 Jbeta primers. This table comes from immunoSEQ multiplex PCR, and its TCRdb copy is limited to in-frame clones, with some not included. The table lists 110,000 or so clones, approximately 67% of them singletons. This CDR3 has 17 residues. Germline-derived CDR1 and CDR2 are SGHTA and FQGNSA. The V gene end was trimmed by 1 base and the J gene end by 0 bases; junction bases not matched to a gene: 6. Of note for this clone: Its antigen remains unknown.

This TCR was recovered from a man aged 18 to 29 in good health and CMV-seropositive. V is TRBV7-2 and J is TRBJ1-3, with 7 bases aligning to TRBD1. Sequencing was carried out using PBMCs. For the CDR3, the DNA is TGTGCCAGCAGCTTAGGTGACAGGGCGAGCTCTGGAAACACCATATATTTT. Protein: CASSLGDRASSGNTIYF.